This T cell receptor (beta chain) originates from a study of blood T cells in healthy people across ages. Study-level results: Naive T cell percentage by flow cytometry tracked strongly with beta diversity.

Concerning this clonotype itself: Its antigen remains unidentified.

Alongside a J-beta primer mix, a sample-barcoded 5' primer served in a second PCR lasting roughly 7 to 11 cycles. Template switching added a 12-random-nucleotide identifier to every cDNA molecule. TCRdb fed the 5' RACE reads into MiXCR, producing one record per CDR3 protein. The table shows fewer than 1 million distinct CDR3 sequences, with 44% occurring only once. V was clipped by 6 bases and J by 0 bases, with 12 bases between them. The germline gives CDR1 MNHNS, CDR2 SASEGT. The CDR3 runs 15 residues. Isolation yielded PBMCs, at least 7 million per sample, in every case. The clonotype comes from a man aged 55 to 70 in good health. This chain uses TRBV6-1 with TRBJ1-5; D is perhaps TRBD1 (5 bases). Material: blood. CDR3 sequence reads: CASSQGEYSNQPQHF. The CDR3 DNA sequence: TGTGCCAGCAGCCAAGGGGAATATAGCAATCAGCCCCAGCATTTT.